This passage covers 5 T cell receptor beta chains from one sample sequenced in a study of cytomegalovirus exposure and HLA in healthy donors. Some clones are missing from TCRdb's copy, which holds only in-frame ones; the method was immunoSEQ multiplex PCR. Among roughly 120,000 clones listed, 88% were seen once. The sample consisted of PBMCs. These receptors were taken from a man younger than 30 in good health and CMV-seronegative.

The CDR3 protein is CASSLKAGYGYTF. CDR3 sequence (DNA): TGTGCCAGCAGCTTAAAGGCGGGGTATGGCTACACCTTC. The chain recombines TRBV7-9 with TRBJ1-2; D ambiguous. CDR3 length: 13 residues. Trimming left V 2 bases short and J 5 bases short, with 9 bases between. Germline CDR1 SEHNR, CDR2 FQNEAQ (reference sequence).

The rearrangement joins TRBV29-1 to TRBJ1-1, with D possibly matching TRBD1 (6 bases). The CDR3 is made up of 14 amino acids. V dropped 2 bases and J dropped 1 base, with 11 bases sitting between them. The V gene's germline CDR1 is SQVTM and CDR2 ANQGSEA. For the CDR3, the DNA is TGCAGCGTTGAAAGGCGGGGGGCGAACACTGAAGCTTTCTTT. As protein: CSVERRGANTEAFF.

The V and J genes are TRBV9 and TRBJ2-2, with D uncertain. Deletions cut 0 bases from V and 1 base from J, with 13 bases between. Germline CDR1 and CDR2: SGDLS and YYNGEE. The CDR3 contains 17 residues. As DNA, the CDR3 is TGTGCCAGCAGCGTAGTCCCAGGTCTTAAGAACACCGGGGAGCTGTTTTTT. Translation gives CASSVVPGLKNTGELFF.

The chain has TRBV30 and TRBJ2-7, with D uncertain. This CDR3 spans 13 amino acids. CDR1 GTSNPN and CDR2 SVGIG come from the germline V gene (reference sequence). V was pared by 1 base and J by 0 bases, with 7 bases between. CDR3 nucleotide sequence: TGTGCCTGGAGTGCTACAGTCTCCTACGAGCAGTACTTC. Translating it yields CAWSATVSYEQYF.

The rearrangement links TRBV7-2 to TRBJ2-1; no definite D call. The CDR3 spans 12 residues. Between the trimmed V and J ends, which lost 1 base and 6 bases, there was a span of 4 bases. Per germline, CDR1 SGHTA and CDR2 FQGNSA. The CDR3 DNA reads TGTGCCAGCAGCTTAGTCGTCAATGAGCAGTTCTTC. This codes for CASSLVVNEQFF.